One and the same sample provided the 6 T cell receptor beta chains below, sequenced in a study of blood T cell repertoires in COVID-19. Measured with immunoSEQ multiplex PCR; TCRdb has only the in-frame clones, and not every one. The sample records approximately 260,000 clones, about nine tenths being singletons. The sample taken for sequencing was PBMCs or T cells enriched from blood (not recorded which). These receptors originate from a woman aged 55-70 years who had recovered from COVID-19.

The chain employs TRBV5-1 and TRBJ1-1; 8 positions agree with TRBD1. Germline V gene sequence: CDR1 SGHRS, CDR2 YFSETQ. CDR3 length equals 17 residues. The V and J ends lost 5 bases and 1 base, in that order; junction bases with no gene match: 13. CDR3 sequence: CASRIGVFGTGNTEAFF. The CDR3, as DNA: TGCGCCAGCAGGATTGGGGTCTTCGGGACAGGGAACACTGAAGCTTTCTTT.

This clone was detected once. The rearrangement uses TRBV7-3 and TRBJ1-2; a possible D gene is TRBD1 (5 bases). Germline CDR1 SGHTA, CDR2 FQGTGA. The CDR3 is made up of 13 amino acids. Trimming removed 5 bases from V and 6 bases from J, with 13 bases in between. The chain's CDR3 is CASSRQGGDGYTF. CDR3 DNA sequence: TGTGCCAGCAGCCGCCAGGGTGGAGATGGCTACACCTTC.

V is TRBV5-1 and J is TRBJ1-1; 7 nucleotides line up with TRBD1. The CDR3 spans 14 residues. The J segment lost 7 bases and the V segment lost 0 bases, leaving 6 bases of the junction unmatched. CDR1 SGHRS and CDR2 YFSETQ come from the germline V gene. CDR3 region: CASSLGRGLGEAFF. The CDR3 bases are TGCGCCAGCAGCTTGGGGAGGGGGCTTGGTGAAGCTTTCTTT.

This chain connects TRBV7-9 to TRBJ2-2; the match to TRBD2 covers 9 bases. V gave up 4 bases and J gave up 6 bases; unmatched junction bases: 6. Germline V lookup: CDR1 SEHNR, CDR2 FQNEAQ (reference sequence). This CDR3 has 15 amino acids. The CDR3 loop is CASSSSGGWSGELFF. In DNA, the CDR3 is TGTGCCAGCAGCTCCAGCGGGGGGTGGTCCGGGGAGCTGTTTTTT.

V is TRBV9 and J is TRBJ2-5; 8 nucleotides match TRBD2. After removal of 0 bases from V and 5 bases from J, the junction contained 3 bases not matched to a gene. Germline V gene sequence: CDR1 SGDLS, CDR2 YYNGEE. CDR3 length equals 14 residues. The CDR3, as DNA: TGTGCCAGCAGCGTAGTTCCTAGCGGGGAGACCCAGTACTTC. This codes for CASSVVPSGETQYF.

The chain links TRBV3-1 (or the pseudogene TRBV3-2) to TRBJ1-2, with D perhaps TRBD1 (6 bases). This CDR3 is 15 amino acids long. Germline CDR1 reads LGHDT; CDR2 reads YNNKEL (reference sequence). V shed 0 bases and J shed 10 bases, with 18 bases lying between them. Here the CDR3 reads CASSQDNWAGEYYTF. CDR3 bases: TGTGCCAGCAGCCAAGATAACTGGGCAGGGGAGTACTACACCTTC.